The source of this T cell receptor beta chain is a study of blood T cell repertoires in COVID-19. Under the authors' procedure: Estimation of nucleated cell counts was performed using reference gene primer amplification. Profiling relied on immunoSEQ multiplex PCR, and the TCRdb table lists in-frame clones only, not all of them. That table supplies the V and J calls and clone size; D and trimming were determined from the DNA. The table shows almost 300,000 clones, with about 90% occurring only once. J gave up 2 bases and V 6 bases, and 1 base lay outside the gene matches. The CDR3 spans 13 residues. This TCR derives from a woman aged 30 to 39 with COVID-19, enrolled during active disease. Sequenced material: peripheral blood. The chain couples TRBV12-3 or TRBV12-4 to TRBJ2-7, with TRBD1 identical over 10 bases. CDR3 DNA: TGTGCCAGCAGGGGGACAGGGGCCTACGAGCAGTACTTC. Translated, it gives CASRGTGAYEQYF.